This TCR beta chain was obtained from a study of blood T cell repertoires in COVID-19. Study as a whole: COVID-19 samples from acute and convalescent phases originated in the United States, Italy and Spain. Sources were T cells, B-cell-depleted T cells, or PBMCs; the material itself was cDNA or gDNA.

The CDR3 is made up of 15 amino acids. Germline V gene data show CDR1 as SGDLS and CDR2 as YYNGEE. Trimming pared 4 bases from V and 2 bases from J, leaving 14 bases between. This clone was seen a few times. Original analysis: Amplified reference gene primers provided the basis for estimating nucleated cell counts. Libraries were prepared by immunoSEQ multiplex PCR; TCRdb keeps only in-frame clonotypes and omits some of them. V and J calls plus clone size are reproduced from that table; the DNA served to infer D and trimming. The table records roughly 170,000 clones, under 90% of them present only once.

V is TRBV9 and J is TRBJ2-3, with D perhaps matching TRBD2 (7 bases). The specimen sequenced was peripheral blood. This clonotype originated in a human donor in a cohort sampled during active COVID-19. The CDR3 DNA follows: TGTGCCAGCAGCCGTGACGGGGGGCACACAGATACGCAGTATTTT. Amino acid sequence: CASSRDGGHTDTQYF. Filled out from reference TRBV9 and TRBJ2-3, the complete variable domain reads DSGVTQTPKHLITATGQRVTLRCSPRSGDLSVYWYQQSLDQGLQFLIQYYNGEERAKGNILERFSAQQFPDLHSELNLSSLELGDSALYFCASSRDGGHTDTQYFGPGTRLTVL.